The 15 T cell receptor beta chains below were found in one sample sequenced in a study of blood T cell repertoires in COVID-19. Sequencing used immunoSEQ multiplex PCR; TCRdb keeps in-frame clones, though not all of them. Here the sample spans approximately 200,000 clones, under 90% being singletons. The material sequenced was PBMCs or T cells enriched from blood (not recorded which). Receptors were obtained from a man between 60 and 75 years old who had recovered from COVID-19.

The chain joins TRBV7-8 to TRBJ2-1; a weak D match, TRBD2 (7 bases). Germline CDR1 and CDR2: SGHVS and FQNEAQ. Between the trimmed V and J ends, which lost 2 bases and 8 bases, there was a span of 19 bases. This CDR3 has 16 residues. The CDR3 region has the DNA TGTGCCAGCAGCTTAAGGGGGGGGACCCCCTCCGATGAGCAGTTCTTC. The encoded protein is CASSLRGGTPSDEQFF.

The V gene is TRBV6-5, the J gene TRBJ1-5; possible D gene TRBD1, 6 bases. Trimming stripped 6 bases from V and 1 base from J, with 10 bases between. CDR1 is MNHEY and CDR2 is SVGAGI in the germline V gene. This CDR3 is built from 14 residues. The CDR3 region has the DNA TGTGCCAGCAGAACCGGGACAAGCAATCAGCCCCAGCATTTT. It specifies CASRTGTSNQPQHF.

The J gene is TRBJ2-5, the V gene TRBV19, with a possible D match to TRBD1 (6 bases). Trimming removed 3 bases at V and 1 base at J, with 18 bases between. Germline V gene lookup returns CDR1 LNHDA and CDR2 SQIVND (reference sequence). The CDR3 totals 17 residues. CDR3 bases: TGTGCCAGTAGTATGAGTGACAGGACTGTGTCCCAAGAGACCCAGTACTTC. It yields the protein CASSMSDRTVSQETQYF.

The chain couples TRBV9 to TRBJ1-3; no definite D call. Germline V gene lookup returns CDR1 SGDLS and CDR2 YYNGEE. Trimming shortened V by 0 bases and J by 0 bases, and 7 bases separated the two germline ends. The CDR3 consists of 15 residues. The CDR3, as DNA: TGTGCCAGCAGCGTAGACGGTACCTCTGGAAACACCATATATTTT. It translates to CASSVDGTSGNTIYF.

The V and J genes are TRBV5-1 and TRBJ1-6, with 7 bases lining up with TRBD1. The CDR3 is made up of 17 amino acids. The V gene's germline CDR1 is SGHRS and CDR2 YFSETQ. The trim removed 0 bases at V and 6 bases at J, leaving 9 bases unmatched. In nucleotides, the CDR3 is TGCGCCAGCAGCTTGGATCGTCCGGGACAGACTAATTCACCCCTCCACTTT. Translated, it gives CASSLDRPGQTNSPLHF. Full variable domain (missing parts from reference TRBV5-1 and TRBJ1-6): KAGVTQTPRYLIKTRGQQVTLSCSPISGHRSVSWYQQTPGQGLQFLFEYFSETQRNKGNFPGRFSGRQFSNSRSEMNVSTLELGDSALYLCASSLDRPGQTNSPLHFGNGTRLTVT.

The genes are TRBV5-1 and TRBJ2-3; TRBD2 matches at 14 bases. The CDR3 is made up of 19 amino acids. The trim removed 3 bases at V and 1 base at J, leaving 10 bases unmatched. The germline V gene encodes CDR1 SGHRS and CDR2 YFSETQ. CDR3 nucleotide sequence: TGCGCCAGCAGCTCCTCGACTAGCGGGGGGGCCAGGGGCACAGATACGCAGTATTTT. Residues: CASSSSTSGGARGTDTQYF.

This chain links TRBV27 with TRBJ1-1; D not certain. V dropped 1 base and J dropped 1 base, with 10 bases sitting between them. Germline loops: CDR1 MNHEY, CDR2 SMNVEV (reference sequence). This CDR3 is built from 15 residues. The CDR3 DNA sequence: TGTGCCAGCAGTTTATACGCGACGGGGAACACTGAAGCTTTCTTT. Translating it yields CASSLYATGNTEAFF.

DNA for the CDR3: TGTGCCAGCAGCCCACAGAGTACCCAGATCACCGGGGAGCTGTTTTTT. This gives the protein CASSPQSTQITGELFF. The chain combines TRBV7-3 with TRBJ2-2; D is unclear. Trimming took off 5 bases at V and 4 bases at J, with 17 bases between the two ends. Germline V gene sequence: CDR1 SGHTA, CDR2 FQGTGA. The CDR3 covers 16 residues.

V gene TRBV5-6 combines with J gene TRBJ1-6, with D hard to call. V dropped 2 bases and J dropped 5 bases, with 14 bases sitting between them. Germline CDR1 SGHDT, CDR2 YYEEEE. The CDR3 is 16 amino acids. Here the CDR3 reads CASSFYQAGNNSPLHF. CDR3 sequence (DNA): TGTGCCAGCAGCTTCTATCAGGCCGGTAATAATTCACCCCTCCACTTT.

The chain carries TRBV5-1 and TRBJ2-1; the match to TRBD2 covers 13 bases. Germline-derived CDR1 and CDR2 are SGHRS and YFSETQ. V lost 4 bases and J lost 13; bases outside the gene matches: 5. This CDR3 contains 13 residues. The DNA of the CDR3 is TGCGCCAGCAGCACTAGCGGGGGGGCTGAACAGTTCTTC. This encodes CASSTSGGAEQFF.

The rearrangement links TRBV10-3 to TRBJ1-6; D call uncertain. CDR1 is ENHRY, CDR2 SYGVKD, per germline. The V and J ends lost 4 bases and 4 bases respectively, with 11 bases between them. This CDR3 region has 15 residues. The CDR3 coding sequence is TGTGCCATCAGTGGAAACGGGGATTATAATTCACCCCTCCACTTT. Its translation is CAISGNGDYNSPLHF.

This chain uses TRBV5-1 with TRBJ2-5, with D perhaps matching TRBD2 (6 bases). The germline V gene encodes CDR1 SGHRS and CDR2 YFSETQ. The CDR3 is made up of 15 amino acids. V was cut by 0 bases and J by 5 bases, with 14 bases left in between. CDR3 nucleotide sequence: TGCGCCAGCAGCTTGGTCGGGGGTATGGAGGAGACCCAGTACTTC. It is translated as CASSLVGGMEETQYF.

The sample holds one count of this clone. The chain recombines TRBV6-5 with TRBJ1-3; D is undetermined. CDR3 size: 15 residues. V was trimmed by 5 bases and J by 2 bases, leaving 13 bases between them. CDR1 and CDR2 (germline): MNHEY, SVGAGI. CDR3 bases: TGTGCCAGCAGTCAGTCGGGGTTCGCTGGAAACACCATATATTTT. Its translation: CASSQSGFAGNTIYF.

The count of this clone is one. CDR3 sequence reads: CASIQSSGGTEAFF. The CDR3 bases are TGTGCCAGCATCCAGTCGTCGGGGGGAACTGAAGCTTTCTTT. The chain is built from TRBV6-5 and TRBJ1-1; weak D call: TRBD1 (5 bases). Germline V gene sequence: CDR1 MNHEY, CDR2 SVGAGI. This CDR3 contains 14 residues. The V end lost 7 bases, the J end lost 5 bases, and 17 bases lay between the germline ends.

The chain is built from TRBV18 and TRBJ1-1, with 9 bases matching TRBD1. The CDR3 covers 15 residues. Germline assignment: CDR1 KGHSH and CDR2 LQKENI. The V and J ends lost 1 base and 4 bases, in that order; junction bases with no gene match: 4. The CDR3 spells CASSPLTGGVTEAFF. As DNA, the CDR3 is TGTGCCAGCTCACCACTGACAGGGGGAGTCACTGAAGCTTTCTTT.